In its sample, the clone carrying this T cell receptor beta chain was seen once. CDR3 length: 13 residues. Between the trimmed V and J ends, which lost 6 bases and 3 bases, there was a span of 12 bases. From germline, CDR1 is MNHEY and CDR2 SVGAGI. This sample is part of a study of blood T cell repertoires in COVID-19. Sequencing was performed with immunoSEQ multiplex PCR; in TCRdb, only in-frame clones are kept and a portion is missing. The sample includes approximately 150,000 clones, 65% to 80% of them seen just once. The TCR originated in a man aged 55 to 70 with acute or convalescent COVID-19. The sample comprised peripheral blood. This chain connects TRBV6-5 to TRBJ2-7; a weak D match, TRBD2 (5 bases). For the CDR3, the DNA is TGTGCCAGCAGGACTACTAGTTTCTACGAGCAGTACTTC. Amino acids: CASRTTSFYEQYF.